The 28 T cell receptor beta chains listed next were all sequenced from one sample in a study of T cells in localized non-small cell lung cancer. The table came from immunoSEQ multiplex PCR; TCRdb's copy has only in-frame clones and leaves some out. The sample carries about 26,000 clones, roughly four fifths recorded once. Source: peripheral blood, taken before any cancer treatment. The receptor source for this set is a woman aged 40 to 75 with stage I lung adenocarcinoma.

CDR3 coding DNA: TGTGCCAGCAGTGAAGGAGTAGCGGGGGTTTATATCGAGCAGTACTTC. Its protein is CASSEGVAGVYIEQYF. The genes are TRBV2 and TRBJ2-7; 9 bases match TRBD2. Germline trimming cut 1 base from V and 6 bases from J; bases unmatched to any gene: 10. Looked up from germline, CDR1 is SNHLY and CDR2 is FYNNEI. The CDR3 is made up of 16 amino acids.

Only a few counts were recorded for this clone. The chain combines TRBV9 with TRBJ2-7; D is unresolved. From germline, CDR1 is SGDLS and CDR2 YYNGEE. Trimming took 0 bases from V and 6 from J, leaving 10 bases between them. There are 13 residues in the CDR3. Written as DNA, the CDR3 is TGTGCCAGCAGCGTAGTTCCCAGCAGCGAGCAGTACTTC. It yields the protein CASSVVPSSEQYF.

This chain joins TRBV4-3 and TRBJ1-1; the D is unclear. The CDR3 is made up of 17 amino acids. Trimming left V 3 bases short and J 5 bases short, with 22 bases between. Germline-derived CDR1 and CDR2 are LGHNA and YSLEER. The CDR3 coding sequence is TGCGCCAGCAGCCACCGCTCCGGACGGGCCGGTGGGACTGAAGCTTTCTTT. Protein sequence: CASSHRSGRAGGTEAFF.

The V and J genes are TRBV2 and TRBJ2-3, with 10 bases lining up with TRBD1. The germline V gene has CDR1 SNHLY and CDR2 FYNNEI. The CDR3 is made up of 15 amino acids. V trimming: 3 bases; J trimming: 3 bases; junction bases outside the gene matches: 3. In DNA, the CDR3 is TGTGCCAGCAGTGACCCGGGACAGGGGACAGATACGCAGTATTTT. Translating gives CASSDPGQGTDTQYF.

The chain joins TRBV4-3 to TRBJ1-6; D call uncertain. V was shortened by 1 base and J by 6 bases, with 13 bases between the two germline ends. This CDR3 has 16 amino acids. Germline assignment: CDR1 LGHNA and CDR2 YSLEER. CDR3 coding DNA: TGCGCCAGCAGCCAAGGTGCAGGACCGACTAATTCACCCCTCCACTTT. This translates into CASSQGAGPTNSPLHF.

This clone has a single count. The chain links TRBV5-5 to TRBJ1-2; D call uncertain. This CDR3 comprises 12 residues. V dropped 4 bases and J dropped 4 bases, with 8 bases sitting between them. The germline CDR1 and CDR2 sequences are SGHKS and YYEKEE (reference sequence). The CDR3 coding sequence is TGTGCCAGCAGCCGGCCTGGCTATGGCTACACCTTC. Translating gives CASSRPGYGYTF.

CDR3 sequence reads: CASTLLRGTEAFF. CDR3 bases: TGTGCCAGCACCCTATTGCGTGGGACTGAAGCTTTCTTT. The chain combines TRBV2 with TRBJ1-1, with D hard to call. V lost 7 bases and J lost 5, with 14 bases in between. The CDR3 contains 13 residues. Germline V CDR1 and CDR2: SNHLY, FYNNEI.

V is TRBV2 and J is TRBJ2-1; 14 bases align to TRBD2. V dropped 0 bases and J dropped 7; count of bases not matched to a gene: 11. In germline, CDR1 is SNHLY, CDR2 FYNNEI. The CDR3 length is 19 residues. The CDR3 DNA sequence: TGTGCCAGCAGTGAAGCGCTTCGACTAGCGGGGGGGCTTTCTAATGAGCAGTTCTTC. Translated, it gives CASSEALRLAGGLSNEQFF.

The rearrangement uses TRBV5-8 and TRBJ1-4; D call uncertain. Between the trimmed V and J ends, which lost 1 base and 10 bases, there was a span of 11 bases. Germline lookup yields CDR1 SGHTS and CDR2 YDEGEE. The CDR3 has 13 amino acids. As DNA, the CDR3 is TGTGCCAGCAGCTTGCAGGTGCGATCAAAACTGTTTTTT. This gives the protein CASSLQVRSKLFF.

This chain uses TRBV29-1 with TRBJ1-1, with 10 bases aligning to TRBD1. In germline, CDR1 is SQVTM, CDR2 ANQGSEA. The trim removed 7 bases at V and 5 bases at J, leaving 10 bases unmatched. CDR3 length: 14 amino acids. The CDR3 region is CSGSLPGQGTEAFF. In nucleotides, the CDR3 is TGCAGCGGCTCCTTACCGGGACAGGGGACTGAAGCTTTCTTT.

The V gene is TRBV15, the J gene TRBJ2-6; no clear D. This CDR3 spans 16 amino acids. V dropped 5 bases and J dropped 4 bases, with 15 bases sitting between them. Germline-derived CDR1 and CDR2 are LNHNV and YYDKDF (reference sequence). Here the CDR3 reads CATSPVFAAGANVLTF. In DNA, the CDR3 is TGTGCCACCAGCCCGGTGTTCGCCGCGGGGGCCAACGTCCTGACTTTC.

This sequence joins TRBV5-1 and TRBJ2-1, with 8 bases aligning to TRBD1. V was clipped by 9 bases and J by 6 bases; unmatched bases: 14. Germline CDR1 reads SGHRS; CDR2 reads YFSETQ. The CDR3 is 15 residues long. The CDR3 DNA sequence: TGCGCCAACAATTCGGGACAGGCGAGGGTCAATGAGCAGTTCTTC. Protein product: CANNSGQARVNEQFF. Full variable domain (missing parts from reference TRBV5-1 and TRBJ2-1): KAGVTQTPRYLIKTRGQQVTLSCSPISGHRSVSWYQQTPGQGLQFLFEYFSETQRNKGNFPGRFSGRQFSNSRSEMNVSTLELGDSALYLCANNSGQARVNEQFFGPGTRLTVL.

The genes are TRBV4-3 and TRBJ2-1; D may be TRBD2 (5 bases). Looked up from germline, CDR1 is LGHNA and CDR2 is YSLEER. Trimming removed 3 bases from V and 1 base from J, with 10 bases in between. The CDR3 contains 15 residues. The CDR3 region has the DNA TGCGCCAGCAGCCATGCAGAGCGGTCCTACAATGAGCAGTTCTTC. Translating gives CASSHAERSYNEQFF.

The chain carries TRBV7-8 and TRBJ1-1; TRBD1 is a possible D gene (5 bases). V was clipped by 1 base and J by 1 base, with 10 bases between them. Germline V lookup: CDR1 SGHVS, CDR2 FQNEAQ. CDR3 length: 15 residues. In DNA form, the CDR3 reads TGTGCCAGCAGCTTAGGGTGGACATCGAACACTGAAGCTTTCTTT. Encoded protein: CASSLGWTSNTEAFF.

This chain joins TRBV11-2 and TRBJ2-7; no reliable D call. This CDR3 is 15 amino acids long. CDR1 and CDR2 (germline): SGHAT, FQNNGV. V was clipped by 5 bases and J by 0 bases, with 14 bases between them. For the CDR3, the DNA is TGTGCCAGCAGCGACTCGCCAGGCGGCTCCTACGAGCAGTACTTC. It yields the protein CASSDSPGGSYEQYF.

The chain joins TRBV2 to TRBJ1-2, with a tentative D call TRBD1 (6 bases). This CDR3 is built from 14 residues. Germline V gene sequence: CDR1 SNHLY, CDR2 FYNNEI. V was trimmed by 8 bases and J by 4 bases, leaving 17 bases between them. The CDR3, as DNA: TGTGCCAGCGCCCCTAGGGGGGACGGCTATGGCTACACCTTC. This translates into CASAPRGDGYGYTF.

This clone has just one count. V and J are TRBV7-2 and TRBJ2-2; D is undetermined. With 5 bases removed from V and 3 bases from J, the gap between germline ends came to 4 bases. The CDR3 is 12 residues long. Germline assignment: CDR1 SGHTA and CDR2 FQGNSA. DNA of the CDR3: TGTGCCAGCAGCCCTTACACCGGGGAGCTGTTTTTT. This gives the protein CASSPYTGELFF.

This clone is a singleton in its sample. Other DNA sequences in the same sample also yield this CDR3. The chain is built from TRBV9 and TRBJ1-4; a weak D match, TRBD1 (5 bases). Germline CDR1 and CDR2: SGDLS and YYNGEE. Trimming took off 4 bases at V and 5 bases at J, with 12 bases between the two ends. The CDR3 is 14 amino acids. CDR3 in amino acids: CASSPGGDNEKLFF. The CDR3 DNA follows: TGTGCCAGCAGCCCTGGAGGGGACAATGAAAAACTGTTTTTT. Full variable domain (remainder filled in from reference TRBV9 and TRBJ1-4): DSGVTQTPKHLITATGQRVTLRCSPRSGDLSVYWYQQSLDQGLQFLIQYYNGEERAKGNILERFSAQQFPDLHSELNLSSLELGDSALYFCASSPGGDNEKLFFGSGTQLSVL.

The CDR3 DNA reads TGTGCCAGCAGCTTGGTATTAGCCCCTAACTATGGCTACACCTTC. Translating it yields CASSLVLAPNYGYTF. V is TRBV5-6 and J is TRBJ1-2; D gene ambiguous. In germline, CDR1 is SGHDT, CDR2 YYEEEE. The CDR3 contains 15 residues. Trimming removed 0 bases at V and 0 bases at J, with 9 bases between.

The genes are TRBV19 and TRBJ1-5; 9 bases align to TRBD1. Germline lookup yields CDR1 LNHDA and CDR2 SQIVND (reference sequence). The trim removed 4 bases at V and 7 bases at J, leaving 11 bases unmatched. The CDR3 is made up of 16 amino acids. DNA of the CDR3: TGTGCCAGTAGTACAAAGACAGGGGGAAGAGCCCAGCCCCAGCATTTT. This sequence encodes CASSTKTGGRAQPQHF.

The J gene is TRBJ1-2, the V gene TRBV5-5, with D unclear. The germline V gene encodes CDR1 SGHKS and CDR2 YYEKEE (reference sequence). The length of the CDR3 is 14 residues. Trimming left V 4 bases short and J 7 bases short, with 17 bases between. In DNA form, the CDR3 reads TGTGCCAGCAGCGTACAGCCAGCCCTAGGTGGCTACACCTTC. It yields the protein CASSVQPALGGYTF. Together with reference TRBV5-5 and TRBJ1-2, the CDR3 gives the full variable domain: DAGVTQSPTHLIKTRGQQVTLRCSPISGHKSVSWYQQVLGQGPQFIFQYYEKEERGRGNFPDRFSARQFPNYSSELNVNALLLGDSALYLCASSVQPALGGYTFGSGTRLTVV.

This chain joins TRBV2 and TRBJ2-5, with D perhaps TRBD2 (5 bases). Trimming pared 9 bases from V and 2 bases from J, leaving 16 bases between. CDR1 and CDR2 from the germline V gene are SNHLY and FYNNEI. This CDR3 is 14 amino acids long. The CDR3 nucleotides are TGTGCCAGAGAATATGGACTCGAACAAGAGACCCAGTACTTC. It encodes CAREYGLEQETQYF.

The chain has TRBV19 and TRBJ1-1; 7 nucleotides match TRBD1. This CDR3 is built from 12 residues. V shed 1 base and J 8 bases; nucleotides not matched to a gene: 1. Germline V gene lookup returns CDR1 LNHDA and CDR2 SQIVND (reference sequence). This CDR3 reads CASSIVTGEAFF. The DNA of the CDR3 is TGTGCCAGTAGTATAGTGACAGGGGAAGCTTTCTTT.

The J gene is TRBJ1-6, the V gene TRBV14; D is unresolved. The CDR3 is made up of 15 amino acids. Germline CDR1 reads SGHDN; CDR2 reads FVKESK. V lost 4 bases and J lost 7, with 14 bases in between. CDR3 DNA sequence: TGTGCCAGCAGCCCGAGGGTGCCTCGCAATTCACCCCTCCACTTT. This sequence encodes CASSPRVPRNSPLHF.

The V call is TRBV5-1, the J call TRBJ1-2, with TRBD1 as a possible D gene (5 bases). V was clipped by 4 bases and J by 1 base, with 11 bases between them. From germline, CDR1 is SGHRS and CDR2 YFSETQ. This CDR3 comprises 14 residues. The CDR3 bases are TGCGCCAGCAGCCGGGACTTTCATAACTATGGCTACACCTTC. This translates into CASSRDFHNYGYTF. Combining the CDR3 with reference TRBV5-1 and TRBJ1-2 gives the whole variable domain KAGVTQTPRYLIKTRGQQVTLSCSPISGHRSVSWYQQTPGQGLQFLFEYFSETQRNKGNFPGRFSGRQFSNSRSEMNVSTLELGDSALYLCASSRDFHNYGYTFGSGTRLTVV.

This chain connects TRBV5-4 to TRBJ1-4; the D is unclear. CDR1 is SGHNT, CDR2 YYREEE, per germline (reference sequence). Trimming shortened V by 6 bases and J by 10 bases, and 16 bases separated the two germline ends. This CDR3 contains 13 residues. CDR3 sequence (DNA): TGTGCCAGCACCGTCGACTTGGGGAGAAAACTGTTTTTT. It translates to CASTVDLGRKLFF.

This clone is labeled as medium-sized. The chain employs TRBV9 and TRBJ1-2; unclear D gene. This CDR3 is built from 10 residues. From germline, CDR1 is SGDLS and CDR2 YYNGEE. V lost 8 bases, J lost 8 bases, and 10 bases lay in between. CDR3 in DNA: TGTGCCAGTCATATGAGGGGCTACACCTTC. Encoded protein: CASHMRGYTF.

This rearrangement joins TRBV5-5 to TRBJ2-5; tentative D call: TRBD1 (6 bases). The CDR3 covers 13 residues. V was clipped by 0 bases and J by 5 bases, with 8 bases between them. The V gene's germline CDR1 is SGHKS and CDR2 YYEKEE (reference sequence). The CDR3 DNA is TGTGCCAGCAGCTTGGGGGGGCAGGAGACCCAGTACTTC. Amino acids: CASSLGGQETQYF.